This passage covers 18 T cell receptor beta chains from one sample sequenced in a study of cytomegalovirus exposure and HLA in healthy donors. Produced via immunoSEQ multiplex PCR; TCRdb's table is partial and in-frame only. Here the sample spans about 180,000 clones, 85% being singletons. The sample taken for sequencing was PBMCs. The receptors derive from a man in his late teens or twenties in good health and CMV-seropositive.

The chain carries TRBV7-9 and TRBJ1-1, with 7 bases that match TRBD1. The CDR3 has 12 residues. From germline, CDR1 is SEHNR and CDR2 FQNEAQ (reference sequence). The trim removed 5 bases at V and 7 bases at J, leaving 4 bases unmatched. DNA for the CDR3: TGTGCCAGCAGCAGGGCAGGGGGTGAAGCTTTCTTT. Its translation: CASSRAGGEAFF.

The J gene is TRBJ2-3, the V gene TRBV5-1; 12 bases are a match to TRBD2. Germline loops: CDR1 SGHRS, CDR2 YFSETQ. V lost 7 bases, J lost 3 bases, and 6 bases stayed unmatched. This CDR3 has 15 amino acids. Here the CDR3 DNA reads TGCGCCAGCCGGCAGACTAGCGGGAGAACAGATACGCAGTATTTT. The encoded protein is CASRQTSGRTDTQYF.

The rearrangement uses TRBV5-1 and TRBJ1-5, with 11 bases identical to TRBD1. CDR1 is SGHRS, CDR2 YFSETQ, per germline. V shed 3 bases and J 4 bases; nucleotides not matched to a gene: 6. The CDR3 has 16 residues. The CDR3 DNA sequence: TGCGCCAGCAGCTGGGGGGACAGGGGGTTAAATCAGCCCCAGCATTTT. Encoded protein: CASSWGDRGLNQPQHF.

This clone appeared once. The V call is TRBV7-6, the J call TRBJ2-1, with D perhaps matching TRBD1 (6 bases). Germline CDR1 reads SGHVS; CDR2 reads FNYEAQ. There are 14 residues in the CDR3. Between the trimmed V and J ends, which lost 5 bases and 4 bases, there was a span of 12 bases. The CDR3 protein is CASSPSTGYNEQFF. CDR3 DNA: TGTGCCAGCAGCCCGTCTACAGGGTACAATGAGCAGTTCTTC. Full variable domain (outside the CDR3, taken from reference TRBV7-6 and TRBJ2-1): GAGVSQSPRYKVTKRGQDVALRCDPISGHVSLYWYRQALGQGPEFLTYFNYEAQQDKSGLPNDRFSAERPEGSISTLTIQRTEQRDSAMYRCASSPSTGYNEQFFGPGTRLTVL.

The genes are TRBV29-1 and TRBJ2-3, with 7 nucleotides matching TRBD1. The V segment lost 4 bases and the J segment 6 bases; nucleotides outside the gene matches: 10. Germline V gene lookup returns CDR1 SQVTM and CDR2 ANQGSEA. The CDR3 spans 14 residues. In DNA, the CDR3 is TGCAGCGTTGGTGGGACAGACACCGGGGATACGCAGTATTTT. As protein: CSVGGTDTGDTQYF.

In this sample, this clone turned up once. This chain joins TRBV6-5 and TRBJ1-1; 7 positions match TRBD1. Germline-derived CDR1 and CDR2 are MNHEY and SVGAGI. V trimming: 6 bases; J trimming: 1 base; junction bases outside the gene matches: 2. The CDR3 sequence is 13 residues long. The CDR3 sequence: CASSTGENTEAFF. In nucleotides, the CDR3 is TGTGCCAGCAGCACAGGGGAGAACACTGAAGCTTTCTTT.

The chain uses TRBV28 and TRBJ2-5; D gene ambiguous. Germline V gene data show CDR1 as MDHEN and CDR2 as SYDVKM. V lost 5 bases, J lost 3 bases, and 7 bases lay in between. This CDR3 is 12 amino acids long. CDR3 DNA: TGTGCCAGCAGTCCCCACAAAGAGACCCAGTACTTC. Translated: CASSPHKETQYF.

J is TRBJ1-1 and V is TRBV5-1; TRBD1 matches at 10 bases. The CDR3 is made up of 15 amino acids. Trimming at V came to 4 bases and at J to 0 bases, leaving 3 bases not matched to a gene. CDR1 and CDR2 (germline): SGHRS, YFSETQ. The CDR3 protein is CASSETGGMNTEAFF. Here the CDR3 DNA reads TGCGCCAGCAGCGAGACAGGGGGCATGAACACTGAAGCTTTCTTT.

The CDR3 is CASSDYSGGPTDTQYF. The DNA of the CDR3 is TGCGCCAGCAGTGATTATAGCGGGGGGCCCACAGATACGCAGTATTTT. J is TRBJ2-3 and V is TRBV10-2, with 10 bases aligning to TRBD2. The CDR3 runs to 16 residues. Germline-derived CDR1 and CDR2 are WSHSY and SAAADI. Losses at the gene ends were 3 bases for V and 2 bases for J; bases not matched to a gene: 5.

This sequence joins TRBV27 and TRBJ2-7; D may be TRBD2 (7 bases). Germline-derived CDR1 and CDR2 are MNHEY and SMNVEV (reference sequence). The V end lost 0 bases, the J end lost 2 bases, and 17 bases lay between the germline ends. This CDR3 has 17 residues. The CDR3, as DNA: TGTGCCAGCAGTTTATCGGGGGGGGCTGTCCCGACCTACGAGCAGTACTTC. Protein sequence: CASSLSGGAVPTYEQYF.

This clone has just one count. The chain couples TRBV28 to TRBJ2-7; 9 nucleotides agree with TRBD1. CDR3 length: 15 residues. Germline V gene lookup returns CDR1 MDHEN and CDR2 SYDVKM. With 3 bases clipped from V and 5 bases from J, the junction kept 8 bases outside the gene matches. For the CDR3, the DNA is TGTGCCAGCAGTTTGGGGGGACAGGGCGGCAACGAGCAGTACTTC. Its protein product is CASSLGGQGGNEQYF.

This sequence joins TRBV15 and TRBJ1-5; D call uncertain. The CDR3 sequence is 15 residues long. Germline loops: CDR1 LNHNV, CDR2 YYDKDF (reference sequence). The V end was cut by 9 bases, the J end by 0 bases, with 15 bases between. The CDR3 is CATRLGRYSNQPQHF. In DNA form, the CDR3 reads TGTGCCACACGATTGGGGAGGTATAGCAATCAGCCCCAGCATTTT. The entire variable domain, with the rest obtained from reference TRBV15 and TRBJ1-5, is as follows: DAMVIQNPRYQVTQFGKPVTLSCSQTLNHNVMYWYQQKSSQAPKLLFHYYDKDFNNEADTPDNFQSRRPNTSFCFLDIRSPGLGDTAMYLCATRLGRYSNQPQHFGDGTRLSIL.

CDR3 loop: CASANLGQHTEAFF. The CDR3 bases are TGTGCCAGTGCGAACCTGGGACAGCACACTGAAGCTTTCTTT. This chain connects TRBV19 to TRBJ1-1, with 7 bases aligning to TRBD1. Losses at the gene ends were 8 bases for V and 3 bases for J; bases not matched to a gene: 9. The CDR3 runs 14 residues. Germline V gene lookup returns CDR1 LNHDA and CDR2 SQIVND (reference sequence).

This clone was seen only once. This chain links TRBV28 with TRBJ2-5; 7 bases map to TRBD2. J gave up 4 bases and V 8 bases, and 22 bases lay outside the gene matches. CDR1 MDHEN and CDR2 SYDVKM come from the germline V gene. The CDR3 runs 18 residues. CDR3 coding DNA: TGTGCCAGCCACGGTTCTATAGGGGCGGGAGAATTAGGAGAGACCCAGTACTTC. Encoded protein: CASHGSIGAGELGETQYF.

The chain links TRBV4-1 to TRBJ1-1; the D gene is possibly TRBD1 (6 bases). CDR1 MGHRA and CDR2 YSYEKL come from the germline V gene. Trimming took 6 bases from V and 7 from J, leaving 12 bases between them. The CDR3 is 12 amino acids. CDR3 sequence reads: CASREGGGEAFF. CDR3 bases: TGCGCCAGCAGGGAGGGAGGGGGTGAAGCTTTCTTT.

Details on this clone: Other nucleotide sequences from this sample produce the same CDR3. The V call is TRBV28, the J call TRBJ1-5, with 8 positions matching TRBD1. The CDR3 consists of 13 residues. V shed 3 bases, J shed 7 bases, and the junction held 2 bases outside the gene matches. Germline CDR1 MDHEN, CDR2 SYDVKM. The CDR3 is CASSLSGGQPQHF. CDR3 nucleotides: TGTGCCAGCAGTTTGTCAGGGGGCCAGCCCCAGCATTTT.

The chain recombines TRBV4-2 with TRBJ2-1; TRBD2 aligns across 10 bases. CDR3 length: 15 amino acids. With 5 bases clipped from V and 3 bases from J, the junction kept 4 bases outside the gene matches. Germline-derived CDR1 and CDR2 are LGHNA and YNFKEQ. Written as DNA, the CDR3 is TGTGCCAGCAGCGCCACTAGCGGGGACTACAATGAGCAGTTCTTC. Protein product: CASSATSGDYNEQFF.

J is TRBJ1-2 and V is TRBV13, with D uncertain. The germline V and J ends were trimmed by 5 bases and 0 bases, with 16 bases remaining between them. The V gene's germline CDR1 is PRHDT and CDR2 FYEKMQ (reference sequence). The CDR3 has 16 residues. CDR3 bases: TGTGCCAGCAGCCTATCCCTGGGGAGTACTAACTATGGCTACACCTTC. This translates into CASSLSLGSTNYGYTF.